These 26 T cell receptor beta chains originate from one sample sequenced in a study of blood T cell repertoires in COVID-19. Sequencing was performed with immunoSEQ multiplex PCR; in TCRdb, only in-frame clones are kept and a portion is missing. The top ten clones hold approximately 15% of a sample with tens of thousands of clones, 80% to 90% of them seen once. Sequencing was performed on peripheral blood. These receptors all stem from a man older than 75 in a cohort sampled during active COVID-19.

The chain carries TRBV18 and TRBJ2-6; TRBD1 aligns across 10 bases. The germline CDR1 and CDR2 sequences are KGHSH and LQKENI. The junction had 2 bases not matched to a gene; V was cut back by 3 bases and J by 0 bases. The CDR3 covers 17 residues. CDR3 bases: TGTGCCAGCTCACCGGGACAGGGGAACTCTGGGGCCAACGTCCTGACTTTC. Its protein is CASSPGQGNSGANVLTF.

The table lists this clone with a count of one. The chain employs TRBV5-5 and TRBJ2-7; D is possibly TRBD1 (5 bases). Trimming removed 4 bases from V and 6 bases from J, with 14 bases in between. The length of the CDR3 is 13 residues. Germline V lookup: CDR1 SGHKS, CDR2 YYEKEE (reference sequence). CDR3 amino acids: CASSRDQGLEQYF. CDR3 DNA sequence: TGTGCCAGCAGCCGAGATCAGGGTCTCGAGCAGTACTTC.

The gene calls are TRBV6-5 and TRBJ1-5; 7 bases match TRBD1. This CDR3 contains 14 residues. Per germline, CDR1 MNHEY and CDR2 SVGAGI. V shed 6 bases, J shed 0 bases, and the junction held 2 bases outside the gene matches. CDR3: CASRQGPSNQPQHF. DNA of the CDR3: TGTGCCAGCAGACAGGGGCCTAGCAATCAGCCCCAGCATTTT.

The V gene is TRBV9, the J gene TRBJ2-6; a weak D match, TRBD1 (6 bases). The germline V and J ends were trimmed by 0 bases and 2 bases, with 12 bases remaining between them. Per the germline V gene, CDR1 is SGDLS and CDR2 is YYNGEE. The CDR3 is made up of 17 amino acids. The DNA of the CDR3 is TGTGCCAGCAGCGTAGACGCCTCAGGGGCTGGGGCCAACGTCCTGACTTTC. Residues: CASSVDASGAGANVLTF.

The J gene is TRBJ1-2, the V gene TRBV28; possible D gene TRBD1, 5 bases. V shed 5 bases and J shed 1 base, with 8 bases lying between them. Germline CDR1 and CDR2: MDHEN and SYDVKM. There are 13 residues in the CDR3. The CDR3 region is CASSPTVNYGYTF. In nucleotides, the CDR3 is TGTGCCAGCAGTCCGACAGTTAACTATGGCTACACCTTC.

V usage is TRBV3-1 (or the pseudogene TRBV3-2) and J usage is TRBJ1-5, with 7 positions matching TRBD1. Germline trimming cut 1 base from V and 5 bases from J; bases unmatched to any gene: 2. This CDR3 region has 14 residues. Germline CDR1 reads LGHDT; CDR2 reads YNNKEL (reference sequence). Here the CDR3 DNA reads TGTGCCAGCAGCCAAGGACAGGGCTATCAGCCCCAGCATTTT. Its protein product is CASSQGQGYQPQHF.

This clone was seen only once. This sequence joins TRBV5-4 and TRBJ1-2; 7 positions agree with TRBD1. CDR3 length: 14 amino acids. V lost 0 bases to trimming and J lost 4 bases; unmatched junction nucleotides: 3. From germline, CDR1 is SGHNT and CDR2 YYREEE (reference sequence). The CDR3 DNA follows: TGTGCCAGCAGCTTGGAGGGGGCGTTCTATGGCTACACCTTC. It yields the protein CASSLEGAFYGYTF.

The chain has TRBV25-1 and TRBJ2-5; D possibly corresponds to TRBD1 (6 bases). The CDR3 is 15 amino acids. Trimming removed 3 bases at V and 2 bases at J, with 13 bases between. Germline lookup yields CDR1 MGHDK and CDR2 SYGVNS. The CDR3 protein is CASSDPGQVQETQYF. Written as DNA, the CDR3 is TGTGCCAGCAGTGATCCGGGACAAGTACAAGAGACCCAGTACTTC.

The CDR3 DNA reads as TGTGCCAGCAGGCCCACAGAACATCAACCCTCCTACAATGAGCAGTTCTTC. It is translated as CASRPTEHQPSYNEQFF. This chain links TRBV6-4 with TRBJ2-1; D ambiguous. Per the germline V gene, CDR1 is MRHNA and CDR2 is SNTAGT. This CDR3 region has 17 residues. Trimming pared 6 bases from V and 0 bases from J, leaving 18 bases between.

The chain is built from TRBV5-5 and TRBJ1-2, with a weak D call TRBD1 (5 bases). Germline values: CDR1 SGHKS, CDR2 YYEKEE (reference sequence). V dropped 3 bases and J dropped 8 bases, with 17 bases sitting between them. The CDR3 length is 14 residues. CDR3 region: CASSYAGSEGGYTF. The CDR3 DNA reads as TGTGCCAGCAGCTATGCCGGGAGCGAGGGGGGCTACACCTTC.

The chain joins TRBV3-1 (or the pseudogene TRBV3-2) to TRBJ2-1; TRBD2 aligns across 14 bases. CDR1 is LGHDT, CDR2 YNNKEL, per germline (reference sequence). The junction had 9 bases not matched to a gene; V was cut back by 2 bases and J by 3 bases. CDR3 size: 19 residues. CDR3 nucleotides: TGTGCCAGCAGCCAACGGACTAGCGGGGGGCCTACTAGCTACAATGAGCAGTTCTTC. Its translation is CASSQRTSGGPTSYNEQFF.

The chain links TRBV9 to TRBJ2-3; TRBD1 matches 8 bases. Germline V lookup: CDR1 SGDLS, CDR2 YYNGEE. With V trimmed by 5 bases and J by 3 bases, 14 bases remained unmatched. This CDR3 comprises 17 residues. This CDR3 reads CASSRPSGGWGTDTQYF. As DNA, the CDR3 is TGTGCCAGCAGTAGACCTTCAGGGGGCTGGGGGACAGATACGCAGTATTTT.

The genes are TRBV28 and TRBJ2-2; D possibly corresponds to TRBD2 (7 bases). The germline V gene encodes CDR1 MDHEN and CDR2 SYDVKM. This CDR3 has 15 amino acids. V gave up 6 bases and J gave up 1 base, with 12 bases separating them. The CDR3 DNA reads TGTGCCAGCAGGGGAGGGGGACTGAACACCGGGGAGCTGTTTTTT. Encoded protein: CASRGGGLNTGELFF.

V gene TRBV6-1 combines with J gene TRBJ2-7; D unresolved. V was shortened by 3 bases and J by 0 bases, with 15 bases between the two germline ends. Germline CDR1 reads MNHNS; CDR2 reads SASEGT. The CDR3 spans 16 residues. The CDR3 reads CASSDNRRAYSYEQYV. The DNA of the CDR3 is TGTGCCAGCAGTGATAATCGCCGAGCTTACTCCTACGAGCAGTACGTC.

This clone was seen a single time. The chain combines TRBV5-4 with TRBJ1-4; weak D call: TRBD1 (5 bases). The CDR3 is 15 amino acids. The V and J ends lost 4 bases and 6 bases respectively, with 16 bases between them. Germline V gene data show CDR1 as SGHNT and CDR2 as YYREEE (reference sequence). The CDR3 DNA is TGTGCCAGCAGCCGATTGGACAAAGCAGATGAAAAACTGTTTTTT. This gives the protein CASSRLDKADEKLFF.

The chain combines TRBV2 with TRBJ1-2; D remains unclear. V was trimmed by 6 bases and J by 1 base, leaving 12 bases between them. The CDR3 has 14 residues. CDR1 and CDR2 (germline): SNHLY, FYNNEI. The CDR3 region has the DNA TGTGCCAGCAGGTACTTACAGAGTAACTATGGCTACACCTTC. This encodes CASRYLQSNYGYTF. Together with reference TRBV2 and TRBJ1-2, the CDR3 gives the full variable domain: EPEVTQTPSHQVTQMGQEVILRCVPISNHLYFYWYRQILGQKVEFLVSFYNNEISEKSEIFDDQFSVERPDGSNFTLKIRSTKLEDSAMYFCASRYLQSNYGYTFGSGTRLTVV.

This chain connects TRBV24-1 to TRBJ2-3, with D possibly matching TRBD2 (6 bases). The CDR3 covers 16 residues. Deletions cut 1 base from V and 0 bases from J, with 10 bases between. Per the germline V gene, CDR1 is KGHDR and CDR2 is SFDVKD. The CDR3 DNA sequence: TGTGCCACCAGTGATTTACCAGGGACTAGCACAGATACGCAGTATTTT. Translating gives CATSDLPGTSTDTQYF.

The chain carries TRBV5-1 and TRBJ1-3, with no clear D. The germline gives CDR1 SGHRS, CDR2 YFSETQ. This CDR3 spans 14 amino acids. V dropped 3 bases and J dropped 2 bases, with 9 bases sitting between them. CDR3 amino acids: CASSSYEAGNTIYF. As DNA, the CDR3 is TGCGCCAGCAGCTCCTATGAGGCTGGAAACACCATATATTTT.

This sequence joins TRBV5-1 and TRBJ2-1, with 9 positions matching TRBD2. Germline lookup yields CDR1 SGHRS and CDR2 YFSETQ. CDR3 length: 16 amino acids. With V trimmed by 4 bases and J by 2 bases, 7 bases remained unmatched. The CDR3 DNA reads TGCGCCAGCAGCCCTGAAGCGGGGGGCCCCTACAATGAGCAGTTCTTC. Amino acids: CASSPEAGGPYNEQFF.

The CDR3 DNA sequence: TGCGCCAGCAGCGTCACAGGGGACTCTGGAAACACCATATATTTT. It is translated as CASSVTGDSGNTIYF. The J gene is TRBJ1-3, the V gene TRBV5-1; 7 bases match TRBD1. The CDR3 length is 15 residues. Germline values: CDR1 SGHRS, CDR2 YFSETQ. The V and J ends lost 4 bases and 0 bases, in that order; junction bases with no gene match: 4.

This chain joins TRBV7-3 and TRBJ2-1; tentative D call: TRBD2 (9 bases). Trimming removed 5 bases at V and 6 bases at J, with 29 bases between. The V gene's germline CDR1 is SGHTA and CDR2 FQGTGA. The CDR3 is 19 residues long. CDR3: CASSIRGPASGALGNEQFF. CDR3 coding DNA: TGTGCCAGCAGCATCAGGGGGCCGGCTAGCGGGGCCCTCGGCAATGAGCAGTTCTTC.

This clone occurred once. The chain couples TRBV7-6 to TRBJ1-3; D is undetermined. The CDR3 contains 17 residues. The germline gives CDR1 SGHVS, CDR2 FNYEAQ. V gave up 1 base and J gave up 3 bases, with 16 bases separating them. In nucleotides, the CDR3 is TGTGCCAGCAGCTTAGTCGGGTTCGGGGAAAGTGGAAACACCATATATTTT. It encodes CASSLVGFGESGNTIYF.

This clone was detected many times. V usage is TRBV7-2 and J usage is TRBJ2-2, with 8 bases aligning to TRBD2. The V segment lost 3 bases and the J segment 6 bases; nucleotides outside the gene matches: 6. The CDR3 runs 15 residues. Germline loops: CDR1 SGHTA, CDR2 FQGNSA. The CDR3 DNA reads TGTGCCAGCAGCTTCGCCGGGGGGGCATCCGGGGAGCTGTTTTTT. This sequence encodes CASSFAGGASGELFF.

The chain is built from TRBV5-6 and TRBJ1-5; no clear D. Germline-derived CDR1 and CDR2 are SGHDT and YYEEEE. The CDR3 has 14 residues. The V and J ends lost 3 bases and 2 bases respectively, with 9 bases between them. This chain's CDR3 is CASSSETGNQPQHF. In DNA, the CDR3 is TGTGCCAGCAGCTCAGAGACTGGCAATCAGCCCCAGCATTTT.

The rearrangement joins TRBV5-4 to TRBJ1-1; the match to TRBD1 covers 7 bases. The V segment lost 4 bases and the J segment 1 base; nucleotides outside the gene matches: 10. CDR1 and CDR2 (germline): SGHNT, YYREEE (reference sequence). The CDR3 totals 16 residues. The CDR3 sequence is CASSGVRGNGNTEAFF. DNA of the CDR3: TGTGCCAGCAGCGGCGTCAGGGGGAATGGGAACACTGAAGCTTTCTTT.

J is TRBJ1-2 and V is TRBV27; TRBD1 matches 8 bases. The length of the CDR3 is 10 residues. The germline V gene has CDR1 MNHEY and CDR2 SMNVEV (reference sequence). J was trimmed by 12 bases and V by 8 bases; bases with no gene match: 5. The CDR3 coding sequence is TGTGCCAGCCTGGACAGGGAGGACACCTTC. It codes for CASLDREDTF.